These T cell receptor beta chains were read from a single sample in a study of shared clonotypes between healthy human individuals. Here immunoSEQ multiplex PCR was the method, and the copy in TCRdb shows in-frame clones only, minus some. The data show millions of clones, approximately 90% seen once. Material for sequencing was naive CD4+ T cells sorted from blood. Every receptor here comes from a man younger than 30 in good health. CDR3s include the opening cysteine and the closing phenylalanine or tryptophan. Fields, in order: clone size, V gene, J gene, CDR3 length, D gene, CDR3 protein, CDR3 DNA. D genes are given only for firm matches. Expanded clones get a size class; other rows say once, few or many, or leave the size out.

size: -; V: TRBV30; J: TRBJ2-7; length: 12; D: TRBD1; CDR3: CAWGDSSYEQYF; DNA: TGTGCCTGGGGGGACAGTTCCTACGAGCAGTACTTC
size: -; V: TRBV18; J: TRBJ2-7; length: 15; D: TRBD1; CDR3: CASSPVLGQGYEQYF; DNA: TGTGCCAGCTCACCAGTCTTGGGACAGGGCTACGAGCAGTACTTC
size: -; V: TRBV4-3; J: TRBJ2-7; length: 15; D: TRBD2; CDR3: CASSQETSGRREQYF; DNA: TGCGCCAGCAGCCAAGAGACTAGCGGGAGGCGCGAGCAGTACTTC
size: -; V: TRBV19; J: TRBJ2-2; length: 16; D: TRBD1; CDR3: CASISAGTGDTGELFF; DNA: TGTGCCAGTATCAGCGCGGGGACAGGGGATACCGGGGAGCTGTTTTTT
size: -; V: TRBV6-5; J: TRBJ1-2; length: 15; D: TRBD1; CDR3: CASSPGTGIFYGYTF; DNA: TGTGCCAGCAGTCCCGGGACAGGGATCTTCTATGGCTACACCTTC
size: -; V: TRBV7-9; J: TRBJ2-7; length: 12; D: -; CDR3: CASSLIWNEQYF; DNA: TGTGCCAGCAGCTTAATATGGAACGAGCAGTACTTC
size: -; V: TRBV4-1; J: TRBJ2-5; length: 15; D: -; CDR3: CASSRAAQIGETQYF; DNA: TGCGCCAGCAGCCGGGCGGCACAAATTGGGGAGACCCAGTACTTC
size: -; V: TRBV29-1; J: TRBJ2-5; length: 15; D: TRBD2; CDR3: CSARTSGAPQETQYF; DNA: TGCAGCGCCCGGACTAGCGGGGCTCCTCAAGAGACCCAGTACTTC
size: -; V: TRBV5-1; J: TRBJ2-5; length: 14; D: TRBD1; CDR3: CASSTGQLRETQYF; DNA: TGCGCCAGCAGCACGGGACAGTTAAGGGAGACCCAGTACTTC
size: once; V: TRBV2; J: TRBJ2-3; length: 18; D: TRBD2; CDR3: CASSERLAGAVSTDTQYF; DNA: TGTGCCAGCAGTGAAAGACTAGCGGGGGCCGTTAGCACAGATACGCAGTATTTT
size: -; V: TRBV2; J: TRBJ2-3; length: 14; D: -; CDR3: CASSFGLLTDTQYF; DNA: TGTGCCAGCAGCTTTGGACTACTAACAGATACGCAGTATTTT
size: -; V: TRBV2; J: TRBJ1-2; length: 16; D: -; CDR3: CASNVPTGQKNYGYTF; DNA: TGTGCCAGCAATGTCCCCACGGGCCAGAAGAACTATGGCTACACCTTC
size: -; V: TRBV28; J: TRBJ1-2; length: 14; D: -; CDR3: CASSQTAVTVGYTF; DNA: TGTGCCAGCAGTCAGACGGCCGTGACGGTTGGCTACACCTTC
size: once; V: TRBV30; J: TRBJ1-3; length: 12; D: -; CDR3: CAWGGFGNTIYF; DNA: TGTGCCTGGGGCGGGTTCGGAAACACCATATATTTT
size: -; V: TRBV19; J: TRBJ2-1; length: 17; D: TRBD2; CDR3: CASSSTSGRSEHRGQFF; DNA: TGTGCCAGTAGTTCCACTAGCGGGAGAAGCGAACATCGGGGGCAGTTCTTC
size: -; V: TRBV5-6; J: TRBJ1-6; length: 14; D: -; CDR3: CASSLYGGNSPLHF; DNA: TGTGCCAGCAGCTTGTACGGGGGTAATTCACCCCTCCACTTT
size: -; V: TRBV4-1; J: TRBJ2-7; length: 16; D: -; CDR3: CASSQGYGGLSYEQYF; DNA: TGCGCCAGCAGCCAAGGATACGGGGGTCTCTCCTACGAGCAGTACTTC
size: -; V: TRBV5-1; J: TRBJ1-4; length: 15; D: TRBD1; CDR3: CASSLLGQGGEKLFF; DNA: TGCGCCAGCAGCCTACTCGGACAGGGAGGCGAAAAACTGTTTTTT
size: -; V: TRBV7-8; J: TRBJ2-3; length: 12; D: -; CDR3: CASSLVADTQYF; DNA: TGTGCCAGCAGCTTAGTTGCAGATACGCAGTATTTT
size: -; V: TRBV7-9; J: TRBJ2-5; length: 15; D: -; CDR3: CASSLAKGRQETQYF; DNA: TGTGCCAGCAGCTTAGCGAAAGGCAGACAAGAGACCCAGTACTTC
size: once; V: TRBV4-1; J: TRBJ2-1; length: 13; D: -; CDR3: CASSHPGNDEQFF; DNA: TGCGCCAGCAGCCATCCCGGGAACGATGAGCAGTTCTTC
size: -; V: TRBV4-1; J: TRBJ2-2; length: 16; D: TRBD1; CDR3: CASSHLGQGYAGELFF; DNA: TGCGCCAGCAGCCACCTCGGACAGGGGTACGCCGGGGAGCTGTTTTTT
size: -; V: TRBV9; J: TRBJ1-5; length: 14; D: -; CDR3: CASSVGQEIQPQHF; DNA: TGTGCCAGCAGCGTAGGACAGGAGATTCAGCCCCAGCATTTT
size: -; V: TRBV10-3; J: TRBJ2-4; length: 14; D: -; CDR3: CAISEGTRLDIQYF; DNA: TGTGCCATCAGTGAGGGGACGCGGCTAGACATTCAGTACTTC
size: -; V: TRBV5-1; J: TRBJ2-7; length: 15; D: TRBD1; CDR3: CASSFDRGKSYEQYF; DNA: TGCGCCAGCAGCTTTGACAGGGGAAAGAGCTACGAGCAGTACTTC
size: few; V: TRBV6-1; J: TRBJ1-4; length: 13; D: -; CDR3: CASKSGINEKLFF; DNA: TGTGCCAGCAAGTCAGGGATTAATGAAAAACTGTTTTTT
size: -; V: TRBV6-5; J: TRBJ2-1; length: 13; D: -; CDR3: CASTRGKDNEQFF; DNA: TGTGCCAGCACTCGCGGGAAGGACAATGAGCAGTTCTTC
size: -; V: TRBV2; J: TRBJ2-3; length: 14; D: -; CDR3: CASRLDPGTDTQYF; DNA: TGTGCCAGCCGATTAGATCCGGGCACAGATACGCAGTATTTT
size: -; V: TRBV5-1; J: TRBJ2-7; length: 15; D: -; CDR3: CASSPPSGSASEQYF; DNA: TGCGCCAGCAGCCCCCCTTCCGGGAGTGCGAGTGAGCAGTACTTC
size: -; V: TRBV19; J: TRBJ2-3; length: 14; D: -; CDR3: CASSMSQTPDTQYF; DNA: TGTGCCAGTAGTATGTCGCAGACACCAGATACGCAGTATTTT
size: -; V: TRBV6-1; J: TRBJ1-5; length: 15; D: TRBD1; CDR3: CASGLGTGNIQPQHF; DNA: TGTGCCAGCGGCCTTGGGACAGGGAATATCCAGCCCCAGCATTTT
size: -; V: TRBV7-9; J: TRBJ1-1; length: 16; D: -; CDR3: CASSLAHTGVNTEAFF; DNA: TGTGCCAGCAGCTTAGCACATACTGGGGTGAACACTGAAGCTTTCTTT
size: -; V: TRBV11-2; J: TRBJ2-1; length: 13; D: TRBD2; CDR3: CASSFPGGNEQFF; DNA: TGTGCCAGCAGCTTTCCGGGGGGCAATGAGCAGTTCTTC
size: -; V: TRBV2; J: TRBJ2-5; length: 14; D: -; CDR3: CASSRQSVQETQYF; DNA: TGTGCCAGCAGTAGACAGTCAGTCCAAGAGACCCAGTACTTC
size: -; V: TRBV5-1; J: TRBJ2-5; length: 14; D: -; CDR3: CASSAGTFQETQYF; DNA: TGCGCCAGCAGCGCGGGGACATTCCAAGAGACCCAGTACTTC